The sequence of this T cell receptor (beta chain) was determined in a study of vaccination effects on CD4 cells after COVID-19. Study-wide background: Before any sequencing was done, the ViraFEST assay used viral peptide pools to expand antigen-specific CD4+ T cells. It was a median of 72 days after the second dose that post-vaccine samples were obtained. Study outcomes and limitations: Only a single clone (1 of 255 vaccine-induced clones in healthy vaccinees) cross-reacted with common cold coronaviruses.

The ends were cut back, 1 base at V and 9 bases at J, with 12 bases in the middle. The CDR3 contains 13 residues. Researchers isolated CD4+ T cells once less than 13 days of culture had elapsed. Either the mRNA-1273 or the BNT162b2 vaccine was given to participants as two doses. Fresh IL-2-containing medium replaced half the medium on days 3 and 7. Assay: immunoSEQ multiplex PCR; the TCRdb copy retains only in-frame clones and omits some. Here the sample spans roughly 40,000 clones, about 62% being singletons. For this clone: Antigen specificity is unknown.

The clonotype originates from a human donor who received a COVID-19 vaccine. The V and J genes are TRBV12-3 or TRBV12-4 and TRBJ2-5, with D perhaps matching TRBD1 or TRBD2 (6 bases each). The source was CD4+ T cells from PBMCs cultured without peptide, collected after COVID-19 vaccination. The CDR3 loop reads CASSLEGGGAQYF. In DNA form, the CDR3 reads TGTGCCAGCAGTTTAGAGGGGGGAGGAGCCCAGTACTTC.